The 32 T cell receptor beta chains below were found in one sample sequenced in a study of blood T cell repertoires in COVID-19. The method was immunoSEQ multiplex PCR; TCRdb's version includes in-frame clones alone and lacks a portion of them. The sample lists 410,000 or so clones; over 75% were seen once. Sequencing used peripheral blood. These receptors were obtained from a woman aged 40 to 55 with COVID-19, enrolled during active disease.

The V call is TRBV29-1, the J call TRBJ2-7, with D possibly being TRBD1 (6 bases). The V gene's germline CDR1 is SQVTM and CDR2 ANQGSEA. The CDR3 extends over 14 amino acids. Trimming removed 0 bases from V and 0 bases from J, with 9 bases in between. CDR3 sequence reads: CSVEDRGHSYEQYF. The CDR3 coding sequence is TGCAGCGTTGAAGACAGGGGACACTCCTACGAGCAGTACTTC.

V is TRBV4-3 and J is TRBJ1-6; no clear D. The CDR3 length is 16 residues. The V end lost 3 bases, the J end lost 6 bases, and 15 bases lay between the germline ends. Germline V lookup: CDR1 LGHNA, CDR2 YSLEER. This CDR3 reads CASSQREGFSNSPLHF. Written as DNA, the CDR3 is TGCGCCAGCAGCCAGAGGGAGGGATTCAGTAATTCACCCCTCCACTTT.

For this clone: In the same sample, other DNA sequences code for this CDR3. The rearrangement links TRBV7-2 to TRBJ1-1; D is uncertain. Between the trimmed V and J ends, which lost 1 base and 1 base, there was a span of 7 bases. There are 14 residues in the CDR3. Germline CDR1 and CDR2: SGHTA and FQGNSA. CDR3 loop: CASSLGRANTEAFF. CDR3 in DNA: TGTGCCAGCAGCTTAGGGCGGGCGAACACTGAAGCTTTCTTT.

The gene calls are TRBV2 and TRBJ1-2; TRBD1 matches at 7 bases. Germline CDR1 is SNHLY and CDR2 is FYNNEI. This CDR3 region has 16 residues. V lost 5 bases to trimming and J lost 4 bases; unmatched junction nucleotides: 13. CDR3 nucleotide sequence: TGTGCCAGCAGTCGGACAGGCACCGGGGGGGGCTATGGCTACACCTTC. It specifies CASSRTGTGGGYGYTF.

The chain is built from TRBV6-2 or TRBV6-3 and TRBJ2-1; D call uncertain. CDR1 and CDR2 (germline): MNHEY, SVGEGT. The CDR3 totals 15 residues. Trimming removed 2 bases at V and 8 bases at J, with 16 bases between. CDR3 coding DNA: TGTGCCAGCAGTTACGGTGCTTATACCCGGGATGAGCAGTTCTTC. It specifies CASSYGAYTRDEQFF.

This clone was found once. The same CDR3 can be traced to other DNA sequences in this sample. The CDR3 reads CSARRGEQFF. CDR3 coding DNA: TGCAGTGCTAGGAGGGGGGAGCAGTTCTTC. V is TRBV20-1 and J is TRBJ2-1, with D maybe TRBD1 (6 bases). This CDR3 region has 10 residues. Germline lookup yields CDR1 DFQATT and CDR2 SNEGSKA (reference sequence). V lost 3 bases, J lost 10 bases, and 7 bases lay in between.

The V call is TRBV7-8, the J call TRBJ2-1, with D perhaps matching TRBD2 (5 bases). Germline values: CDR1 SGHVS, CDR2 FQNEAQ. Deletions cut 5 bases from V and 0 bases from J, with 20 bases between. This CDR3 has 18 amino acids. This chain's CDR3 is CASSASFSGGSSYNEQFF. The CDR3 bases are TGTGCCAGCAGCGCCAGCTTCTCAGGAGGTAGCTCCTACAATGAGCAGTTCTTC.

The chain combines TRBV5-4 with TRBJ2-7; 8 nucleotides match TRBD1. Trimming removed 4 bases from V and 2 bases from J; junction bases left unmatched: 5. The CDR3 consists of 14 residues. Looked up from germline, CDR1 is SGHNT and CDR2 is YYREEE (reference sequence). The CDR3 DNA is TGTGCCAGCAGCAAGAGGACAGGGACCTACGAGCAGTACTTC. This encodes CASSKRTGTYEQYF.

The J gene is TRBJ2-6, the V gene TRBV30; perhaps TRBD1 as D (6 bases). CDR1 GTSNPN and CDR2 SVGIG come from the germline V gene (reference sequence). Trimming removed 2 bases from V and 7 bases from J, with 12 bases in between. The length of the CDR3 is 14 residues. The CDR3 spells CAWSQGNSANVLTF. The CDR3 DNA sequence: TGTGCCTGGAGTCAGGGGAATAGCGCCAACGTCCTGACTTTC.

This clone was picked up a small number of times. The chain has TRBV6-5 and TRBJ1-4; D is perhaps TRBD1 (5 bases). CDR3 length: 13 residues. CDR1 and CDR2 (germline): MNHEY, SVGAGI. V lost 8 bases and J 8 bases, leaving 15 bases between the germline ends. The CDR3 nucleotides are TGTGCCAGCTCACCGTGGGGCGAGGAAAAACTGTTTTTT. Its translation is CASSPWGEEKLFF.

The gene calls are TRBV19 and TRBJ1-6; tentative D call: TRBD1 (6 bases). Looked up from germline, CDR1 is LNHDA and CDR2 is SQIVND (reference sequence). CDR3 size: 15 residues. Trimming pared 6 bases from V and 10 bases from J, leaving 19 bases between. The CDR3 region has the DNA TGTGCCAGTAGCCAGCCGGGAGGGGGGTACTCACCCCTCCACTTT. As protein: CASSQPGGGYSPLHF.

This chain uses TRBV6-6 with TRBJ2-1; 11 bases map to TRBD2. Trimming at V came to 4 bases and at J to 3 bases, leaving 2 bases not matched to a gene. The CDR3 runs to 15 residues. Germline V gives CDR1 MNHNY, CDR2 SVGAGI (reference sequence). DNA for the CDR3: TGTGCCAGCAGTTCCGGGACTAGCGGCTACAATGAGCAGTTCTTC. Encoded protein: CASSSGTSGYNEQFF.

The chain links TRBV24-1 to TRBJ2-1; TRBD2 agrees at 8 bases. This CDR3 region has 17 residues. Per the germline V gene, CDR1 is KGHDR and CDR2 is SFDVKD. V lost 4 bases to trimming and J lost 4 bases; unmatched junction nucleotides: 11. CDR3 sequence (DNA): TGTGCCACCAGTGACGCCCCGCCGAAGCGGGAGTACAATGAGCAGTTCTTC. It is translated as CATSDAPPKREYNEQFF.

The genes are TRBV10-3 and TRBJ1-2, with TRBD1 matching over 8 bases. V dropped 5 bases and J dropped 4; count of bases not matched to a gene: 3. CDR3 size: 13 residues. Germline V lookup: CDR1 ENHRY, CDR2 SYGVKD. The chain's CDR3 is CAISSGQGYGYTF. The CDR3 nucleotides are TGTGCCATCAGTTCCGGACAGGGCTATGGCTACACCTTC.

The CDR3 bases are TGCGCCAGCAGCCAAGATGGACAGGGGGGTACTATGGCTAACACCTTC. This encodes CASSQDGQGGTMANTF. The chain links TRBV4-3 to TRBJ1-2; TRBD1 agrees at 10 bases. Germline values: CDR1 LGHNA, CDR2 YSLEER. This CDR3 has 16 amino acids. V lost 0 bases and J lost 12; bases outside the gene matches: 13.

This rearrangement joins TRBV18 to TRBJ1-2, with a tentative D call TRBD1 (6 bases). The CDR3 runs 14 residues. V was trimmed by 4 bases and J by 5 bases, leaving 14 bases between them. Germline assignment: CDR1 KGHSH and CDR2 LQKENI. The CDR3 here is CASSRQDGVYGYTF. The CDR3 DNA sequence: TGTGCCAGCTCACGACAGGACGGAGTGTATGGCTACACCTTC.

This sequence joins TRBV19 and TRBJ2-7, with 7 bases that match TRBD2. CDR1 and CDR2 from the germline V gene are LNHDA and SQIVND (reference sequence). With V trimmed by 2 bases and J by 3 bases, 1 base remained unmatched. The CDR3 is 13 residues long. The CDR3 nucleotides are TGTGCCAGTAGTATAACGGGGGGCTACGAGCAGTACTTC. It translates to CASSITGGYEQYF.

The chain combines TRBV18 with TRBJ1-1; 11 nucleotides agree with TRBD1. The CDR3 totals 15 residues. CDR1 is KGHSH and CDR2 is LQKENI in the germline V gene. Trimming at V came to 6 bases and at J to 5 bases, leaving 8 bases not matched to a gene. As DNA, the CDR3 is TGTGCCAGCTCCTTTGGGACAGGGGGAGGGACTGAAGCTTTCTTT. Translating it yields CASSFGTGGGTEAFF.

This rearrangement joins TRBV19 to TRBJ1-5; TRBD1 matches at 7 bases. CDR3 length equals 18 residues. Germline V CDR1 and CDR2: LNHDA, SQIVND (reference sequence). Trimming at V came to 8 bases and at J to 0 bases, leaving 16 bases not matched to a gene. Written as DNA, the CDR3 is TGTGCCAGTGAAAGGGTCCAGGGGGGACCTATTAGCAATCAGCCCCAGCATTTT. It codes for CASERVQGGPISNQPQHF.

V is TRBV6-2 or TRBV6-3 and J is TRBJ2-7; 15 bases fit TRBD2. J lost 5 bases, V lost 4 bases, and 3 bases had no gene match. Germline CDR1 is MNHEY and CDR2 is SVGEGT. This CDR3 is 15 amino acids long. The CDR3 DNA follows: TGTGCCAGCAGTTCCTGGACTAGCGGGAGGGACGAGCAGTACTTC. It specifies CASSSWTSGRDEQYF.

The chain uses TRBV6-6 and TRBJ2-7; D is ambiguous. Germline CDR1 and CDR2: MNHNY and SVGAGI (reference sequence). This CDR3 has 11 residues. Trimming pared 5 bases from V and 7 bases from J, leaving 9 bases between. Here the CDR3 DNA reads TGTGCCAGCAGTCCTCTAGAAGAGCAGTACTTC. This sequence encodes CASSPLEEQYF.

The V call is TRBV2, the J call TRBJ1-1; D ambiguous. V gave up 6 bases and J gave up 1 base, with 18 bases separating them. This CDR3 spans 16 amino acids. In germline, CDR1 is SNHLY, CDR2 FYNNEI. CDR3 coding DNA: TGTGCCAGCAGGGATATTGGAGTCGGGTCGAACACTGAAGCTTTCTTT. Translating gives CASRDIGVGSNTEAFF. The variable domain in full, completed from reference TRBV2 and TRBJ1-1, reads EPEVTQTPSHQVTQMGQEVILRCVPISNHLYFYWYRQILGQKVEFLVSFYNNEISEKSEIFDDQFSVERPDGSNFTLKIRSTKLEDSAMYFCASRDIGVGSNTEAFFGQGTRLTVV.

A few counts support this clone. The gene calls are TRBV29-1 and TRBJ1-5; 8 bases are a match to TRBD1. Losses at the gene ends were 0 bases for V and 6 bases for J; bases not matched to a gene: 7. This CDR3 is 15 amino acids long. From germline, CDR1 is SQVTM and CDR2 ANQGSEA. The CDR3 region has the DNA TGCAGCGTTGAAGATCAGGGGGCGCCGGGTCAGCCCCAGCATTTT. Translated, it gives CSVEDQGAPGQPQHF.

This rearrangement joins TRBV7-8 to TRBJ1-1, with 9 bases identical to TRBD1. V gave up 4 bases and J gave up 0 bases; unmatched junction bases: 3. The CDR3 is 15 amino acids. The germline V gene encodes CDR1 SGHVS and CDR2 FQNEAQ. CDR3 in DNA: TGTGCCAGCAGCTACCGGGACAGGGTGAACACTGAAGCTTTCTTT. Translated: CASSYRDRVNTEAFF.

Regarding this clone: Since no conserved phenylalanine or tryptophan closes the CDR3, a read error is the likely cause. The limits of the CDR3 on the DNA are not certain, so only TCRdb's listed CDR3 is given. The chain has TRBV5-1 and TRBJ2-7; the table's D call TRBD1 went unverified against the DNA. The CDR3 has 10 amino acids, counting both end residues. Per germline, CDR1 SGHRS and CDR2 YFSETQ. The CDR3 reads CASSHTGTMG.

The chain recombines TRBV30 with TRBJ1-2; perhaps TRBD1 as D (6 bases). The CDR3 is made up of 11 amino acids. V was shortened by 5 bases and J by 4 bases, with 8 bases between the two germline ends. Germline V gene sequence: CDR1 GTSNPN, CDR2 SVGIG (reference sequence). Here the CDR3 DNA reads TGTGCCTGGCAGGGGACCTATGGCTACACCTTC. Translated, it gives CAWQGTYGYTF.

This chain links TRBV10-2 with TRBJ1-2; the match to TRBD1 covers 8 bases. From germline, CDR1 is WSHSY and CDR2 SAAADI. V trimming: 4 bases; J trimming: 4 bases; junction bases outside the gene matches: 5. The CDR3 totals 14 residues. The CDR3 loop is CASSVDRVGYGYTF. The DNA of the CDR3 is TGCGCCAGCAGTGTGGACAGGGTGGGCTATGGCTACACCTTC.

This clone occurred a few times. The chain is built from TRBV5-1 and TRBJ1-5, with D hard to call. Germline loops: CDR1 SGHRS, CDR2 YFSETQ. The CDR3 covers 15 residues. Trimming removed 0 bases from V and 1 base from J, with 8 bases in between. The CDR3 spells CASSLGVQSNQPQHF. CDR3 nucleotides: TGCGCCAGCAGCTTGGGAGTACAGAGCAATCAGCCCCAGCATTTT.

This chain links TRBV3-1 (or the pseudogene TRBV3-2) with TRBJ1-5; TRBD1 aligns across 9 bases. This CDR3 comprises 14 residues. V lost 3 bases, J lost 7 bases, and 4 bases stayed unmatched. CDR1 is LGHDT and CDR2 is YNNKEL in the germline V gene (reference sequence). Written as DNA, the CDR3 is TGTGCCAGCAGCCACGGGACAGGGAGGCAGCCCCAGCATTTT. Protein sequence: CASSHGTGRQPQHF.

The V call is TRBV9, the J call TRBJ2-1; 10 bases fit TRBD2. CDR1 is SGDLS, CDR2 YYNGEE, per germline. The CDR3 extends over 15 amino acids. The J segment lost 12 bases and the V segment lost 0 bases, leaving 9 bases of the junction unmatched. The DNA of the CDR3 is TGTGCCAGCAGCGTAGAAGTGCTAGCGGGAGCGAGGCAGTTCTTC. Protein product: CASSVEVLAGARQFF.

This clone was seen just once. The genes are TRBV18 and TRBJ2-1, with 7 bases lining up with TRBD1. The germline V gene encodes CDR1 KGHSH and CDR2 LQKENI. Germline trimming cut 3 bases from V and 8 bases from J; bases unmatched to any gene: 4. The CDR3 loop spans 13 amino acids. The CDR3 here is CASSPGQVDEQFF. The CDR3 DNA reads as TGTGCCAGCTCACCCGGACAGGTCGATGAGCAGTTCTTC.

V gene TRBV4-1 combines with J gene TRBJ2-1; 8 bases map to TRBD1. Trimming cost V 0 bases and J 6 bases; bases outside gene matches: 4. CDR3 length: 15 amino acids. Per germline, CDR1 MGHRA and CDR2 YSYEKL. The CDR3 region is CASSQETGGINEQFF. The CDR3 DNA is TGCGCCAGCAGCCAAGAAACAGGGGGGATCAATGAGCAGTTCTTC.